This entry features one T cell receptor beta chain sequence. The sample comes from a study of identical twins. Germline V gives CDR1 DFQATT, CDR2 SNEGSKA (reference sequence). This CDR3 contains 14 residues. The V and J ends lost 3 bases and 1 base respectively, with 13 bases between them. Unique molecular identifiers were present on the cDNA, which also gained a universal primer site by template switching. MiXCR was run by TCRdb on the 5' RACE reads, yielding one entry per CDR3 protein. The sample records some 250,000 distinct CDR3 sequences, 6.5% being singletons. The same sample was also used in a study of T cells expressing NK-cell markers.

The chain links TRBV20-1 to TRBJ2-7; a possible D gene is TRBD1 (6 bases). The sample consisted of CD8+ T cells sorted from blood. This TCR derives from a woman younger than 30 in good health. The CDR3 DNA reads TGCAGTGCTAGGGACAGAACCTTATCCTACGAGCAGTACTTC. This sequence encodes CSARDRTLSYEQYF.